Shown below are 28 T cell receptor beta chains from a single sample sequenced in a study of vaccination effects on CD4 cells after COVID-19. Clones were sequenced by immunoSEQ multiplex PCR, and TCRdb holds only the in-frame ones, with some missing. This table has about 41,000 clones, over 75% appearing once. Antigen-specific CD4+ T cells expanded by the ViraFEST assay with viral peptide pools were then sequenced. With more than nine days of culture completed, CD4+ T cells were isolated. No vaccinee had earlier SARS-CoV-2 infection, and nucleocapsid antibodies were negative. The antigens for these receptors are not known. Sample: CD4+ T cells from PBMCs cultured with HCoV-NL63 spike peptides, taken before COVID-19 vaccination. The receptors were gathered from a human donor who received a COVID-19 vaccine.

The genes are TRBV7-3 and TRBJ2-1; D possibly corresponds to TRBD1 (5 bases). This CDR3 has 16 amino acids. Germline loops: CDR1 SGHTA, CDR2 FQGTGA. V was trimmed by 5 bases and J by 7 bases, leaving 21 bases between them. The DNA of the CDR3 is TGTGCCAGCAGCCGCTCCGGGCCAGGGCCTAGAAATGAGCAGTTCTTC. Its translation: CASSRSGPGPRNEQFF.

This clone was counted between two and nine times. The chain links TRBV5-1 to TRBJ1-2; 7 bases agree with TRBD1. Germline assignment: CDR1 SGHRS and CDR2 YFSETQ. This CDR3 is 15 amino acids long. V was clipped by 4 bases and J by 3 bases; unmatched bases: 9. In DNA, the CDR3 is TGCGCCAGCAGCGCATACCTCGGGACAGACTATGGCTACACCTTC. Its protein product is CASSAYLGTDYGYTF.

The chain links TRBV9 to TRBJ1-1; perhaps TRBD1 as D (5 bases). Germline V gene sequence: CDR1 SGDLS, CDR2 YYNGEE. Deletions cut 4 bases from V and 1 base from J, with 11 bases between. The CDR3 is made up of 14 amino acids. The CDR3 loop is CASSSGQGNTEAFF. The CDR3 nucleotides read TGTGCCAGCAGCTCGGGGCAGGGGAACACTGAAGCTTTCTTT.

The chain uses TRBV2 and TRBJ1-5, with D unclear. V was clipped by 1 base and J by 6 bases, with 10 bases between them. This CDR3 comprises 14 residues. Germline CDR1 and CDR2: SNHLY and FYNNEI. DNA of the CDR3: TGTGCCAGCAGTGAAGAGGTGGGTCCTCAGCCCCAGCATTTT. Its protein is CASSEEVGPQPQHF.

The chain joins TRBV5-1 to TRBJ2-3; no firm D call. The ends were cut back, 5 bases at V and 0 bases at J, with 10 bases in the middle. This CDR3 spans 14 amino acids. Germline CDR1 reads SGHRS; CDR2 reads YFSETQ. The CDR3 DNA follows: TGCGCCAGCAGACCCATGGACAGCACAGATACGCAGTATTTT. This codes for CASRPMDSTDTQYF.

This chain uses TRBV5-1 with TRBJ1-4; 7 positions match TRBD1. CDR3 size: 17 residues. V lost 5 bases to trimming and J lost 2 bases; unmatched junction nucleotides: 12. Germline V gene sequence: CDR1 SGHRS, CDR2 YFSETQ. The CDR3 spells CASRKETGAWTNEKLFF. The CDR3 DNA sequence: TGCGCCAGCAGAAAAGAAACAGGGGCTTGGACTAATGAAAAACTGTTTTTT.

The chain joins TRBV6-1 to TRBJ1-1; no reliable D call. The ends were cut back, 2 bases at V and 6 bases at J, with 13 bases in the middle. This CDR3 region has 14 residues. Germline V CDR1 and CDR2: MNHNS, SASEGT. This CDR3 is CASSEKMGRAEAFF. The CDR3 region has the DNA TGTGCCAGCAGTGAAAAGATGGGGAGAGCTGAAGCTTTCTTT.

The chain has TRBV2 and TRBJ2-5; D is perhaps TRBD1 or TRBD2 (5 bases each). The V end lost 7 bases, the J end lost 5 bases, and 8 bases lay between the germline ends. The CDR3 consists of 11 residues. Germline values: CDR1 SNHLY, CDR2 FYNNEI. CDR3 in amino acids: CASTWGETQYF. As DNA, the CDR3 is TGTGCCAGCACTTGGGGGGAGACCCAGTACTTC.

The chain carries TRBV19 and TRBJ2-2, with 10 bases identical to TRBD2. J lost 5 bases, V lost 6 bases, and 12 bases had no gene match. This CDR3 is 17 amino acids long. Germline V gives CDR1 LNHDA, CDR2 SQIVND (reference sequence). CDR3 sequence (DNA): TGTGCCAGTAGAGGGCCCAGCGGGGGGGCGTGGACCGGGGAGCTGTTTTTT. It encodes CASRGPSGGAWTGELFF.

V gene TRBV3-1 (or the pseudogene TRBV3-2) combines with J gene TRBJ1-2, with D hard to call. The CDR3 extends over 14 amino acids. Between the trimmed V and J ends, which lost 4 bases and 0 bases, there was a span of 9 bases. Germline V gene data show CDR1 as LGHDT and CDR2 as YNNKEL (reference sequence). CDR3 residues: CASSPRASNYGYTF. Written as DNA, the CDR3 is TGTGCCAGCAGCCCGAGGGCCTCTAACTATGGCTACACCTTC.

This chain joins TRBV5-1 and TRBJ2-5; tentatively, D is TRBD2 (7 bases). The CDR3 extends over 15 amino acids. V dropped 5 bases and J dropped 3 bases, with 17 bases sitting between them. CDR1 is SGHRS and CDR2 is YFSETQ in the germline V gene. CDR3 amino acids: CASSARGAGEETQYF. The DNA of the CDR3 is TGCGCCAGCAGTGCCCGGGGGGCAGGGGAAGAGACCCAGTACTTC.

V is TRBV3-1 (or the pseudogene TRBV3-2) and J is TRBJ1-2; 7 positions agree with TRBD1. Germline V lookup: CDR1 LGHDT, CDR2 YNNKEL (reference sequence). This CDR3 region has 15 residues. Germline trimming cut 1 base from V and 8 bases from J; bases unmatched to any gene: 10. The CDR3 nucleotides read TGTGCCAGCAGCCAAGGGGAAGGGGGCGGGAACGGCTACACCTTC. This sequence encodes CASSQGEGGGNGYTF.

The chain employs TRBV10-2 and TRBJ1-3; 9 bases line up with TRBD1. The germline CDR1 and CDR2 sequences are WSHSY and SAAADI. With V trimmed by 6 bases and J by 2 bases, 2 bases remained unmatched. This CDR3 has 14 amino acids. The CDR3 sequence: CASRQGAAGNTIYF. The DNA for the CDR3 is TGCGCCAGCAGACAGGGGGCAGCTGGAAACACCATATATTTT.

CDR3 protein: CASSLALATQRNSPLHF. DNA of the CDR3: TGTGCCAGCAGCTTGGCCCTCGCAACCCAACGGAATTCACCCCTCCACTTT. V is TRBV5-6 and J is TRBJ1-6, with D unclear. Germline V gives CDR1 SGHDT, CDR2 YYEEEE. Trimming removed 0 bases from V and 7 bases from J, with 17 bases in between. CDR3 length: 17 amino acids.

This chain uses TRBV10-3 with TRBJ2-3; D is unresolved. The CDR3 extends over 14 amino acids. From germline, CDR1 is ENHRY and CDR2 SYGVKD. Between the trimmed V and J ends, which lost 4 bases and 2 bases, there was a span of 10 bases. The CDR3 spells CAISAGRPTDTQYF. DNA for the CDR3: TGTGCCATCAGTGCGGGCAGACCCACAGATACGCAGTATTTT.

This sequence joins TRBV14 and TRBJ2-5, with 9 positions matching TRBD1. Losses at the gene ends were 6 bases for V and 4 bases for J; bases not matched to a gene: 12. The CDR3 runs to 16 residues. Germline V lookup: CDR1 SGHDN, CDR2 FVKESK. The CDR3 region is CASSQQAGTGRETQYF. CDR3 bases: TGTGCCAGCAGTCAACAAGCGGGGACAGGGCGAGAGACCCAGTACTTC.

J is TRBJ1-4 and V is TRBV25-1; 11 nucleotides match TRBD1. Germline lookup yields CDR1 MGHDK and CDR2 SYGVNS. V lost 1 base, J lost 7 bases, and 2 bases stayed unmatched. The CDR3 is made up of 15 amino acids. CDR3 coding DNA: TGTGCCAGCAGTGAATTGGGGACAGGGGGTGAAAAACTGTTTTTT. Its translation is CASSELGTGGEKLFF.

The rearrangement links TRBV9 to TRBJ1-1; 8 nucleotides agree with TRBD1. V trimming: 2 bases; J trimming: 7 bases; junction bases outside the gene matches: 4. The germline gives CDR1 SGDLS, CDR2 YYNGEE. The CDR3 extends over 13 amino acids. CDR3 in amino acids: CASSVVQGGEAFF. The CDR3 DNA reads as TGTGCCAGCAGCGTCGTACAGGGGGGTGAAGCTTTCTTT.

CDR3 DNA sequence: TGTGCCAGCACTCTCGGAGATACGCAGTATTTT. Translated, it gives CASTLGDTQYF. This chain connects TRBV6-5 to TRBJ2-3, with unresolved D. Germline CDR1 reads MNHEY; CDR2 reads SVGAGI. The V and J ends lost 7 bases and 5 bases respectively, with 7 bases between them. The CDR3 extends over 11 amino acids.

The CDR3 here is CASSKVYPSQNTEAFF. CDR3 DNA: TGTGCCAGTAGTAAGGTTTACCCCTCCCAGAACACTGAAGCTTTCTTT. The genes are TRBV19 and TRBJ1-1; the D is unclear. V was trimmed by 4 bases and J by 1 base, leaving 16 bases between them. Looked up from germline, CDR1 is LNHDA and CDR2 is SQIVND (reference sequence). This CDR3 spans 16 amino acids.

V is TRBV5-1 and J is TRBJ1-1; possible D gene TRBD1, 5 bases. CDR3 length equals 14 residues. Germline assignment: CDR1 SGHRS and CDR2 YFSETQ. Trimming removed 4 bases at V and 1 base at J, with 11 bases between. This CDR3 reads CASSPQGENTEAFF. The CDR3 bases are TGCGCCAGCAGCCCCCAAGGGGAGAACACTGAAGCTTTCTTT.

The chain is built from TRBV18 and TRBJ1-4; D not certain. This CDR3 is 12 amino acids long. Germline loops: CDR1 KGHSH, CDR2 LQKENI. With 6 bases removed from V and 8 bases from J, the gap between germline ends came to 10 bases. DNA of the CDR3: TGTGCCAGCTCCCGGACGGGCGAAAAACTGTTTTTT. Its translation is CASSRTGEKLFF.

The chain carries TRBV18 and TRBJ1-2; TRBD1 is a possible D gene (5 bases). The CDR3 length is 15 residues. Trimming shortened V by 3 bases and J by 5 bases, and 16 bases separated the two germline ends. From germline, CDR1 is KGHSH and CDR2 LQKENI. The CDR3 reads CASSPGSPEGYGYTF. The CDR3 DNA sequence: TGTGCCAGCTCACCGGGTTCCCCAGAGGGGTATGGCTACACCTTC.

The chain couples TRBV11-2 to TRBJ1-1; no reliable D call. Deletions cut 5 bases from V and 4 bases from J, with 14 bases between. The CDR3 totals 14 residues. CDR1 SGHAT and CDR2 FQNNGV come from the germline V gene. The CDR3 loop reads CASSRTYKTTEAFF. The DNA for the CDR3 is TGTGCCAGCAGCCGAACGTACAAGACCACTGAAGCTTTCTTT.

V usage is TRBV29-1 and J usage is TRBJ1-1; no clear D gene. There are 12 residues in the CDR3. CDR1 and CDR2 (germline): SQVTM, ANQGSEA. V shed 1 base and J shed 7 bases, with 10 bases lying between them. The CDR3 DNA reads TGCAGCGTTGAAGTGACGCGGGGTGAAGCTTTCTTT. As protein: CSVEVTRGEAFF.

This clone was seen a handful of times. The chain combines TRBV20-1 with TRBJ2-3; D unclear. The CDR3 is made up of 11 amino acids. Trimming took 3 bases from V and 6 from J, leaving 7 bases between them. Germline V gene sequence: CDR1 DFQATT, CDR2 SNEGSKA (reference sequence). The CDR3 spells CSASVVDTQYF. The DNA of the CDR3 is TGCAGTGCTAGTGTAGTGGATACGCAGTATTTT.

The table lists this clone with a few counts. The J gene is TRBJ2-2, the V gene TRBV7-3, with a weak D call TRBD1 (6 bases). Deletions cut 6 bases from V and 1 base from J, with 9 bases between. The CDR3 loop spans 14 amino acids. CDR1 and CDR2 from the germline V gene are SGHTA and FQGTGA. CDR3 nucleotides: TGTGCCAGCAGTACAGGGAGGAACACCGGGGAGCTGTTTTTT. Protein: CASSTGRNTGELFF. Drawing the rest from reference TRBV7-3 and TRBJ2-2, the complete variable domain is GAGVSQTPSNKVTEKGKYVELRCDPISGHTALYWYRQSLGQGPEFLIYFQGTGAADDSGLPNDRFFAVRPEGSVSTLKIQRTERGDSAVYLCASSTGRNTGELFFGEGSRLTVL.

This clone was detected a few times. This sequence joins TRBV9 and TRBJ2-1, with D unresolved. CDR3 size: 14 residues. V was trimmed by 0 bases and J by 3 bases, leaving 7 bases between them. Germline CDR1 reads SGDLS; CDR2 reads YYNGEE. CDR3 DNA sequence: TGTGCCAGCAGCGTAGATAGTGGCTACAATGAGCAGTTCTTC. Amino acids: CASSVDSGYNEQFF.